This T cell receptor beta chain emerged from a study of identical twins. Study-wide results and limits: Twins shared out-of-frame alpha sequences with excess low generation probability. Compared with models, monozygotic twins showed more out-of-frame TCR alpha sharing.

Germline CDR1 is LGHDT and CDR2 is YNNKEL (reference sequence). The length of the CDR3 is 15 residues. Trimming took 4 bases from V and 7 from J; bases not matched to a gene: 9. The cDNA had a unique molecular identifier and a template-switch universal primer site. A single record per CDR3 protein comes from TCRdb applying MiXCR to the 5' RACE reads. The data contain about 810,000 distinct CDR3 sequences, about 12% of them singletons. This clonotype was seen ten or more times. Its antigen is unknown. These data were also filed under a second study, of yellow fever vaccine responses in identical twins.

The chain recombines TRBV3-1 with TRBJ2-1; the match to TRBD2 covers 8 bases. The sequence derives from a young woman in good health. The sequenced sample was PBMCs. As DNA, the CDR3 is TGTGCCAGCAGCCCGACCGGGACTAGGCGGAATGAGCAGTTCTTC. Its translation: CASSPTGTRRNEQFF.